One TCR beta chain is described in this entry. Sequencing was performed with immunoSEQ multiplex PCR; in TCRdb, only in-frame clones are kept and a portion is missing. The repertoire includes 130,000 or so clones, 93% of them detected once, and around 0.91% sits in the top ten. This sample is drawn from a study of T cell responses to AZD1222 COVID-19 vaccine. Germline values: CDR1 SGHTA, CDR2 FQGNSA. V gave up 8 bases and J gave up 0 bases, with 28 bases separating them. The CDR3 has 19 amino acids. The TCR sequence derives from an adult in good health. V usage is TRBV7-2 and J usage is TRBJ1-1; D gene unclear. The source material was peripheral blood, sampled on day 0 of AZD1222 vaccination. CDR3 DNA sequence: TGTGCCAGCGGACGTCGAAGGTTCGATCTCCAGCTTTTGAACACTGAAGCTTTCTTT. Protein product: CASGRRRFDLQLLNTEAFF.